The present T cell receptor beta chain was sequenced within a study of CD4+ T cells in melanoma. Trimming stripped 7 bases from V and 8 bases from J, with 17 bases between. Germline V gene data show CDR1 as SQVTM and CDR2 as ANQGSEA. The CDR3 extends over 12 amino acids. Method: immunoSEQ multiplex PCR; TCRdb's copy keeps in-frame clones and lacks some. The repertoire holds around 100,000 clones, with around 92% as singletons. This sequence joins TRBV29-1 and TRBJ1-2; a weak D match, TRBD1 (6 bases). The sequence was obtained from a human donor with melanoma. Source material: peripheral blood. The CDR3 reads CSAGHPKGGYTF. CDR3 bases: TGCAGCGCGGGACACCCCAAAGGCGGCTACACCTTC. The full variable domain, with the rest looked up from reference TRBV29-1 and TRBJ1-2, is SAVISQKPSRDICQRGTSLTIQCQVDSQVTMMFWYRQQPGQSLTLIATANQGSEATYESGFVIDKFPISRPNLTFSTLTVSNMSPEDSSIYLCSAGHPKGGYTFGSGTRLTVV.